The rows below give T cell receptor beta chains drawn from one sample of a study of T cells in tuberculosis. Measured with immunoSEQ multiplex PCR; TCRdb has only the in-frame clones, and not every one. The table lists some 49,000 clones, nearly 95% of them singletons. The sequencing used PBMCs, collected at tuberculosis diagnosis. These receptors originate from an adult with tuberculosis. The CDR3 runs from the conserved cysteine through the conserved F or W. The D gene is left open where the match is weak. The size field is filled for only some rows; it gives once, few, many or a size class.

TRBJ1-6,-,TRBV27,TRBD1,TGTGCCAGCCGAGGACAGGGGGCATATAATTCACCCCTCCACTTT,CASRGQGAYNSPLHF
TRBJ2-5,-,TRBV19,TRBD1,TGTGCCAGTAGTATAGCCGGGACAGGGCGGGAGACCCAGTACTTC,CASSIAGTGRETQYF
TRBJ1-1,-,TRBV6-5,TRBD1,TGTGCCAGCAGTTACGGGACAGGGGTTATTGCTGAAGCTTTCTTT,CASSYGTGVIAEAFF
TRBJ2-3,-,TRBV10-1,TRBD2,TGCGCCAGCAGTGAAACTAGCGGGAGCACGCAGTATTTT,CASSETSGSTQYF
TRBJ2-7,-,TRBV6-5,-,TGTGCCAGCAGTTACTCGAAGAGGGAGCAGTACTTC,CASSYSKREQYF
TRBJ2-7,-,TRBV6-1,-,TGTGCCTCTTCAGGGCAGACCTACGAGCAGTACTTC,CASSGQTYEQYF
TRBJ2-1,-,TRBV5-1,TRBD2,TGCGCCAGCAGGATGAGGGCAGCGGGAGGGAGCAATGAGCAGTTCTTC,CASRMRAAGGSNEQFF
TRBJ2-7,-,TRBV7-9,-,TGTGCCAGCAGCTTTTCGTCCGAGCAGTACTTC,CASSFSSEQYF
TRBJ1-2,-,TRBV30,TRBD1,TGTGCCTGGAGTGCCCGGGACAGGGGGCCCTATGGCTACACCTTC,CAWSARDRGPYGYTF
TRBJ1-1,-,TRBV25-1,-,TGTGCCAGCAGTGAATGGGGACAGAACACTGAAGCTTTCTTT,CASSEWGQNTEAFF
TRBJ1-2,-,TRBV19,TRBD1,TGTGCCAGTAGTATGCTCGGACAGGGGAACTATGGCTACACCTTC,CASSMLGQGNYGYTF
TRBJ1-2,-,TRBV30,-,TGTGCCTGGAGTTACAAGGGGTCGGGCTACACCTTC,CAWSYKGSGYTF
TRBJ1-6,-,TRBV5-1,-,TGCGCCAGCAGCTTGCGAGGGGGGGCCACCAGAAATAATTCACCCCTCCACTTT,CASSLRGGATRNNSPLHF
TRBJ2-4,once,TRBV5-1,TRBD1,TGCGCCAGCAGCTTGAAGGGGGCAGAAAACATTCAGTACTTC,CASSLKGAENIQYF
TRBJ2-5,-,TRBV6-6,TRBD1,TGTGCCAGCAGTTACCACAGGGGTGAGACCCAGTACTTC,CASSYHRGETQYF
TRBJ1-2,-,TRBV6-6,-,TGTGCCAGCAGTTACAGGTCTGGGGGCGACTATGGCTACACCTTC,CASSYRSGGDYGYTF
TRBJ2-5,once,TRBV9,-,TGTGCCAGCAGCCGTGTACAGGGGGGGCAGACCCAGTACTTC,CASSRVQGGQTQYF
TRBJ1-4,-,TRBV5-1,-,TGCGCCAGCAGCTTTAGTGGGGCCAGGGCCGAAAAACTGTTTTTT,CASSFSGARAEKLFF
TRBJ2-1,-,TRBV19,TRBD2,TGTGCCAGTGGGCTAGCGGGGTACAATGAGCAGTTCTTC,CASGLAGYNEQFF
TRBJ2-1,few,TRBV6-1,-,TGTGCCAGCAGTGCCTTCTACAATGAGCAGTTCTTC,CASSAFYNEQFF
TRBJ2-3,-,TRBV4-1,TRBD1,TGCGCCAGCAGCCAAATGCGGACAGGCTCTGGGAGCACAGATACGCAGTATTTT,CASSQMRTGSGSTDTQYF
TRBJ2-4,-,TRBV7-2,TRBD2,TGTGCCAGCAGCCTCTTTGGCGGGGGGAAAAACATTCAGTACTTC,CASSLFGGGKNIQYF
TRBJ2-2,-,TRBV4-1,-,TGCGCCAGCAGCCCGGAGGTAGGAGTGGCCGGGGAGCTGTTTTTT,CASSPEVGVAGELFF
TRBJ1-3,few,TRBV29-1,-,TGCAGCGTTGAACAGAACCCAAACACCATATATTTT,CSVEQNPNTIYF
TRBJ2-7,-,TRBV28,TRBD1,TGTGCCAGCAGCCCCGGTCCGGGACAGCAGAGCTCCTACGAGCAGTACTTC,CASSPGPGQQSSYEQYF
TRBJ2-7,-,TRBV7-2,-,TGTGCCAGCAGCTTAGAGTCGAGCTACGAGCAGTACTTC,CASSLESSYEQYF
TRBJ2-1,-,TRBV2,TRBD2,TGTGCCAGCAGTCGCCGGCTAGCGGTAACCTACAATGAGCAGTTCTTC,CASSRRLAVTYNEQFF
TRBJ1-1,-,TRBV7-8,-,TGTGCCAGCAGCTTAGTGGGGGCGTTAATGAACACTGAAGCTTTCTTT,CASSLVGALMNTEAFF
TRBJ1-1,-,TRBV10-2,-,TGCGCCAGCCGGGGAGGGGGGAACACTGAAGCTTTCTTT,CASRGGGNTEAFF
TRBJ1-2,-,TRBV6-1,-,TGTGCCAGCAGTGACCGGGGTCGCTATGGCTACACCTTC,CASSDRGRYGYTF
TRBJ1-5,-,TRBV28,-,TGTGCCAGCAGTTTGTTCACAGGGCGCAATCAGCCCCAGCATTTT,CASSLFTGRNQPQHF
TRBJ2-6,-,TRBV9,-,TGTGCCAGCTCTGGCGGGGCCCCTCTCTCTGGGGCCAACGTCCTGACTTTC,CASSGGAPLSGANVLTF